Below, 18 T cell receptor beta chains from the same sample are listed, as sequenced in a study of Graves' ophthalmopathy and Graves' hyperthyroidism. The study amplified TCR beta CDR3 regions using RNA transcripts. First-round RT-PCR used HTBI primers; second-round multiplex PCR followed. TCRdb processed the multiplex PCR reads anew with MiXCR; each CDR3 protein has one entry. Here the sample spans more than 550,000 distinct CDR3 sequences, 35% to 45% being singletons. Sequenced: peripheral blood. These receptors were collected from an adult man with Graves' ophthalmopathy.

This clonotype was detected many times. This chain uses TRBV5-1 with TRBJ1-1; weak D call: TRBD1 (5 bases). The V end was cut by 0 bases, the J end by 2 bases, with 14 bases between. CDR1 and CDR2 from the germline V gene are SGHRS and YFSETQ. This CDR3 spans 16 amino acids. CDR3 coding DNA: TGCGCCAGCAGCTTGGCCAGGGTTGGTCGAAACACTGAAGCTTTCTTT. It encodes CASSLARVGRNTEAFF.

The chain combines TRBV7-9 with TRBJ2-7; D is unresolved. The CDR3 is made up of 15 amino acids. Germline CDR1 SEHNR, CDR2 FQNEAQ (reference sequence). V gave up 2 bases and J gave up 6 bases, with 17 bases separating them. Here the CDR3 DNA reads TGTGCCAGCAGCTTAATGCCCGATCTCACCCGCGAGCAGTACTTC. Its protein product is CASSLMPDLTREQYF.

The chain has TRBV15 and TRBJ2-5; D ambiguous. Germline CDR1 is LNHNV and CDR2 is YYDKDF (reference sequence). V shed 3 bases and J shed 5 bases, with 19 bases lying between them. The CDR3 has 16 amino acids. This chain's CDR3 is CATSSYSTNVGETQYF. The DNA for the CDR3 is TGTGCCACCAGCAGTTACTCTACAAACGTGGGGGAGACCCAGTACTTC. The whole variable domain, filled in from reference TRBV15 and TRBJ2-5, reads DAMVIQNPRYQVTQFGKPVTLSCSQTLNHNVMYWYQQKSSQAPKLLFHYYDKDFNNEADTPDNFQSRRPNTSFCFLDIRSPGLGDTAMYLCATSSYSTNVGETQYFGPGTRLLVL.

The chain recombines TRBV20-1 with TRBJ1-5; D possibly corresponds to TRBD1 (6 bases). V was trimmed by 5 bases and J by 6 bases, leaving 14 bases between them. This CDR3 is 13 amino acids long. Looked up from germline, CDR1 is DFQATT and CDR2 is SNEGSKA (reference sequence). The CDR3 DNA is TGCAGTGCTGCGAGGGGGGTCGGTCAGCCCCAGCATTTT. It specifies CSAARGVGQPQHF.

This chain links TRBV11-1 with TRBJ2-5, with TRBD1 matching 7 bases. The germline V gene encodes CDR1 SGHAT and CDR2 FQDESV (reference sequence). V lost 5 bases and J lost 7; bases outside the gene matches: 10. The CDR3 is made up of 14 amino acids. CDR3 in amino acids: CASSPRTGGLTQYF. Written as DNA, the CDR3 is TGTGCCAGCAGCCCTCGGACAGGCGGCCTGACCCAGTACTTC.

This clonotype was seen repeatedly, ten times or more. CDR3 sequence reads: CATRGLIYGYTF. CDR3 nucleotide sequence: TGTGCCACCCGGGGGCTCATCTATGGCTACACCTTC. The gene calls are TRBV12-3 or TRBV12-4 and TRBJ1-2; D possibly corresponds to TRBD1 (6 bases). The CDR3 length is 12 residues. With 10 bases removed from V and 4 bases from J, the gap between germline ends came to 13 bases.

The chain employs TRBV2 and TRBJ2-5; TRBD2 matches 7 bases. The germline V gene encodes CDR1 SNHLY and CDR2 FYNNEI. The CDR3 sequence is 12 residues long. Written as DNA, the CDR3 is TGTGCTTGGGGGGGGGGTGTTGAGACCCAGTACTTC. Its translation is CAWGGGVETQYF. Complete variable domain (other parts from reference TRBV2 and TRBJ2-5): EPEVTQTPSHQVTQMGQEVILRCVPISNHLYFYWYRQILGQKVEFLVSFYNNEISEKSEIFDDQFSVERPDGSNFTLKIRSTKLEDSAMYFCAWGGGVETQYFGPGTRLLVL.

This chain's CDR3 is CASSPLIAGLAAGELFF. CDR3 DNA: TGTGCCAGCAGCCCTCTGATTGCGGGACTAGCCGCCGGGGAGCTGTTTTTT. The genes are TRBV7-2 and TRBJ2-2; TRBD2 aligns across 9 bases. CDR1 SGHTA and CDR2 FQGNSA come from the germline V gene. The CDR3 consists of 17 residues. The V segment lost 5 bases and the J segment 6 bases; nucleotides outside the gene matches: 13.

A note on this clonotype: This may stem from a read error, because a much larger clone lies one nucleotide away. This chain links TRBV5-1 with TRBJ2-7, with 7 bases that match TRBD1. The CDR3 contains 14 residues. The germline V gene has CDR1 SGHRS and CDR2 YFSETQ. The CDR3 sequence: CASSLARGPYEQHF. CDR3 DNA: TGCGCCAGCAGCTTGGCTAGGGGGCCCTACGAGCAGCACTTC.

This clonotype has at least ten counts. The CDR3 loop is CASSDPSGNTEAFF. The CDR3 DNA sequence: TGCGCCAGCAGTGATCCCTCGGGGAACACTGAAGCTTTCTTT. J is TRBJ1-1 and V is TRBV10-2; no definite D call. Trimming stripped 3 bases from V and 1 base from J, with 9 bases between. The germline V gene encodes CDR1 WSHSY and CDR2 SAAADI. This CDR3 is 14 amino acids long.

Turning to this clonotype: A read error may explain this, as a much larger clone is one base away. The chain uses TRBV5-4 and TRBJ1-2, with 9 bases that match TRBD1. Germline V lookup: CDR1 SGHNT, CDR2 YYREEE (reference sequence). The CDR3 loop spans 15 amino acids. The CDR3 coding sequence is TGCGCCAGCAGCAGTCCTAGGGGGACAGGGAACGGCTACACCTTC. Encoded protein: CASSSPRGTGNGYTF.

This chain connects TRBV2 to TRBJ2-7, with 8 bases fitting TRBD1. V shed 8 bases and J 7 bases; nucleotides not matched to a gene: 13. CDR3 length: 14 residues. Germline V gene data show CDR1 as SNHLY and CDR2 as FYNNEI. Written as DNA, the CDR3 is TGTGCCAGCGGCTACGGGACAGGCTACAATGAGCAGTACTTC. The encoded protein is CASGYGTGYNEQYF.

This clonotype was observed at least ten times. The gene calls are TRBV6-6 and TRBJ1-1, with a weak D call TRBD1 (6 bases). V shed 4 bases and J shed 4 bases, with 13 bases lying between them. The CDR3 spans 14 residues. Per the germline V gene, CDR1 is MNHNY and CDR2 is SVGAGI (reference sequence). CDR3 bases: TGTGCCAGCAGTTTGGGCACCAGGGGCACTGAAGCTTTCTTT. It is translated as CASSLGTRGTEAFF.

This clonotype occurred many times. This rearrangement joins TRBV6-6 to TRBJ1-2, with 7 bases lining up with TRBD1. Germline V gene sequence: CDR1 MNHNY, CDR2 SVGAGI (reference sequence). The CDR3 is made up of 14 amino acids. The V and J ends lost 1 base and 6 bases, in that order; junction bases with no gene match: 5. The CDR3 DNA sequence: TGTGCCAGCAGTTACTTAGGGGGCGAGAATGGCTACACCTTC. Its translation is CASSYLGGENGYTF.

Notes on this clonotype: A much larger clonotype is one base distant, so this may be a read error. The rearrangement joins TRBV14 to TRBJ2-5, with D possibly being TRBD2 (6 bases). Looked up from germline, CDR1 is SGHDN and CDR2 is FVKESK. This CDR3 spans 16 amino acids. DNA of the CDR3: TGTGCCGGCAGCTTGGCTCTTAGCGGCGCCCAAGAGACCCAGTACTTC. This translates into CAGSLALSGAQETQYF.

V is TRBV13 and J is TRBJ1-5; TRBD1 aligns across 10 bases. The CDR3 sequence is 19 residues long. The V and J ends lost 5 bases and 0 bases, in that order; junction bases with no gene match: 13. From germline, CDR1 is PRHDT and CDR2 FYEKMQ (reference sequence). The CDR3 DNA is TGTGCCAGCAGCCAAGATTGGCCCGGGACAGGGGATAGCAATCAGCCCCAGCATTTT. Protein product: CASSQDWPGTGDSNQPQHF.

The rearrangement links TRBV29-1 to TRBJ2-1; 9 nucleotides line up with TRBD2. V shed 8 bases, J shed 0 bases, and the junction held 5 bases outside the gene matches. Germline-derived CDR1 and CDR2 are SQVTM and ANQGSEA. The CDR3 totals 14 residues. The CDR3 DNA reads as TGCAGCCCGAGACTAGCGGACTCCTACAATGAGCAGTTCTTC. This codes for CSPRLADSYNEQFF.

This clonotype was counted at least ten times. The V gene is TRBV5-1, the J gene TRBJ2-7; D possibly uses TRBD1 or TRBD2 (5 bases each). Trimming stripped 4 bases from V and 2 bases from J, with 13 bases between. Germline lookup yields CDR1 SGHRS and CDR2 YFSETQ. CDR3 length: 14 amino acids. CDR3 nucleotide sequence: TGCGCCAGCAGCCGGGACGTCGACACCTACGAGCAGTACTTC. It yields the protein CASSRDVDTYEQYF.